What follows are 2 T cell receptor beta chains derived from one specimen sequenced in a study of Graves' ophthalmopathy and Graves' hyperthyroidism. The authors amplified TCR beta CDR3 regions, and they did so from RNA transcripts for repertoire sequencing. First-round RT-PCR employed HTBI primers, with a second-round multiplex PCR after it. TCRdb reprocessed the multiplex PCR reads via MiXCR and lists one record per CDR3 protein. Of about 550,000 distinct CDR3 sequences listed, just under 40% are singletons. The specimen was peripheral blood or thyroid tissue (not recorded which). The source is an adult man with Graves' hyperthyroidism.

The chain carries TRBV29-1 and TRBJ2-7, with D perhaps matching TRBD1 or TRBD2 (6 bases each). The CDR3 runs 13 residues. The V gene lost 3 bases and the J gene lost 7 bases, with 16 bases spanning the gap. Germline CDR1 reads SQVTM; CDR2 reads ANQGSEA. CDR3 sequence reads: CSVDWGALHEQYF. CDR3 in DNA: TGCAGCGTTGATTGGGGGGCGCTTCATGAGCAGTACTTC.

Only a few counts were recorded for this clonotype. This chain joins TRBV12-3 or TRBV12-4 and TRBJ1-3, with TRBD1 matching 8 bases. V trimming: 4 bases; J trimming: 2 bases; junction bases outside the gene matches: 4. This CDR3 spans 15 amino acids. CDR3 coding DNA: TGTGCCAGCAGTTCTACAGGGGGAGCTGGAAACACCATATATTTT. Translating gives CASSSTGGAGNTIYF.